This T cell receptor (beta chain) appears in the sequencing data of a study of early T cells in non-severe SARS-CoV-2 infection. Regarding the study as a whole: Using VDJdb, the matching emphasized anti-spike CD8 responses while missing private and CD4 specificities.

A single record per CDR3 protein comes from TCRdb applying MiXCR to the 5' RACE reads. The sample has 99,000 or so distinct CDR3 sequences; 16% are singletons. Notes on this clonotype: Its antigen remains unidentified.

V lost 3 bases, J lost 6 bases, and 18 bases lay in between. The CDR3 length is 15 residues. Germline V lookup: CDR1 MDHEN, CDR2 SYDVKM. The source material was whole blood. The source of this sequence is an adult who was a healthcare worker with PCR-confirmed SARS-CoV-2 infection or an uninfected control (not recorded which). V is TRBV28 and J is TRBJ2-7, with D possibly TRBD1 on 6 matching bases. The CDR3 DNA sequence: TGTGCCAGCAGTTTGTGGGATACAGGGTTGCTCGAGCAGTACTTC. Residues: CASSLWDTGLLEQYF. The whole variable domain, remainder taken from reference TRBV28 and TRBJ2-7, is DVKVTQSSRYLVKRTGEKVFLECVQDMDHENMFWYRQDPGLGLRLIYFSYDVKMKEKGDIPEGYSVSREKKERFSLILESASTNQTSMYLCASSLWDTGLLEQYFGPGTRLTVT.